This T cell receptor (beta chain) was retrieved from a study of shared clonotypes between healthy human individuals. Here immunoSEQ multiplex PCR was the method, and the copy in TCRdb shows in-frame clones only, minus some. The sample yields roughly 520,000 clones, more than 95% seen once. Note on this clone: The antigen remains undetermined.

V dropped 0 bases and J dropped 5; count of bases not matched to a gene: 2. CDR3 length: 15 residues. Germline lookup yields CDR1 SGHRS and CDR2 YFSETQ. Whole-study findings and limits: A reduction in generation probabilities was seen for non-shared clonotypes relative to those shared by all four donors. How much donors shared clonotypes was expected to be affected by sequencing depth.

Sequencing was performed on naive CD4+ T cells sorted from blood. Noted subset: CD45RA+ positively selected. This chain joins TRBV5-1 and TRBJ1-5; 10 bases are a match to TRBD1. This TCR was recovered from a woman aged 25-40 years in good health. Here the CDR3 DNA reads TGCGCCAGCAGCTTGGGACAGGGGGCCGATCAGCCCCAGCATTTT. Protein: CASSLGQGADQPQHF.